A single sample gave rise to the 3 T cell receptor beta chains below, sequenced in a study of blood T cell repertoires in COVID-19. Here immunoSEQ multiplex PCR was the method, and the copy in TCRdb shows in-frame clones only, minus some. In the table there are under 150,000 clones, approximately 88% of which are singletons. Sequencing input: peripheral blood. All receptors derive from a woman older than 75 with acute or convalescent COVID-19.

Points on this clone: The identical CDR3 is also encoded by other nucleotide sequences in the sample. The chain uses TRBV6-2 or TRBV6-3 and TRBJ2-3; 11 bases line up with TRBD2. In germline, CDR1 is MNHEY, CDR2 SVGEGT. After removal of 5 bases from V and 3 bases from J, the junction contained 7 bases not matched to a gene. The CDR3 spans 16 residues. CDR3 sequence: CASSPGLAGGTDTQYF. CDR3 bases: TGTGCCAGCAGTCCCGGACTAGCGGGTGGGACAGATACGCAGTATTTT.

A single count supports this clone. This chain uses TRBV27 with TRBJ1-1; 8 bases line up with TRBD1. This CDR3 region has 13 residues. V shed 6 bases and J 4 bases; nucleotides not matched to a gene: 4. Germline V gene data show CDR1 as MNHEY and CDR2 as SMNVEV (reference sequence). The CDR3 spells CASSLQGATEAFF. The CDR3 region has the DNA TGTGCCAGCAGCCTTCAGGGGGCCACTGAAGCTTTCTTT.

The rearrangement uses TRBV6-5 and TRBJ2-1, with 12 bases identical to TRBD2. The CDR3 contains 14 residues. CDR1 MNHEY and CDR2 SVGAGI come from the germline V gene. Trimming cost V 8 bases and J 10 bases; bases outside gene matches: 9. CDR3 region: CASRLAGGGGEQFF. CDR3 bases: TGTGCCAGCCGTCTAGCGGGAGGGGGAGGGGAGCAGTTCTTC.